This T cell receptor beta chain derives from a study of early T cells in non-severe SARS-CoV-2 infection. In the study overall: Sequencing was performed on bulk RNA from unsorted whole blood, leaving chains unpaired.

TCRdb redid the calling of the 5' RACE reads with MiXCR, one entry per CDR3 protein. The table has tens of thousands of distinct CDR3 sequences, around 12% seen once. The V and J ends lost 5 bases and 6 bases respectively, with 13 bases between them. Germline CDR1 and CDR2: SGHAT and FQNNGV. This CDR3 has 13 amino acids. This clonotype appeared many times. Its matching antigen is unknown. Study findings and constraints: There was a bias toward anti-spike CD8 responses in VDJdb matching, which missed private and CD4 specificities.

This TCR was recovered from an adult who was a healthcare worker with PCR-confirmed SARS-CoV-2 infection or an uninfected control (not recorded which). The chain links TRBV11-2 to TRBJ1-1; no reliable D call. Sequencing input: whole blood. The CDR3 DNA reads as TGTGCCAGCAGCCGCTCCCTGGATGCTGAAGCTTTCTTT. Protein product: CASSRSLDAEAFF.